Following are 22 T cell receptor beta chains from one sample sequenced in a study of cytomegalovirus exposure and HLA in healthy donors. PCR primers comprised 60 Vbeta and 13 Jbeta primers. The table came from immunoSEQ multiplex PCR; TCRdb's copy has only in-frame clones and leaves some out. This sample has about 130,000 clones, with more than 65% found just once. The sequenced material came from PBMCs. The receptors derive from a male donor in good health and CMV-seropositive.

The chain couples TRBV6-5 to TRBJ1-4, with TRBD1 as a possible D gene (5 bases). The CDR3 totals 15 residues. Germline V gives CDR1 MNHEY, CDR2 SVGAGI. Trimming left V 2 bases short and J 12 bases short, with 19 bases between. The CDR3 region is CASSYKGKDPAELFF. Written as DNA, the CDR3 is TGTGCCAGCAGTTACAAGGGGAAGGACCCTGCGGAACTGTTTTTT.

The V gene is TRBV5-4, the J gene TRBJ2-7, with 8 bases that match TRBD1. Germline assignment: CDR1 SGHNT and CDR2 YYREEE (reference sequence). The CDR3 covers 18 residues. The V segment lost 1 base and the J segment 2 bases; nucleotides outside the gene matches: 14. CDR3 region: CASSLSGQATSRAYEQYF. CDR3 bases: TGTGCCAGCAGCTTGTCGGGACAGGCGACCTCAAGAGCCTACGAGCAGTACTTC.

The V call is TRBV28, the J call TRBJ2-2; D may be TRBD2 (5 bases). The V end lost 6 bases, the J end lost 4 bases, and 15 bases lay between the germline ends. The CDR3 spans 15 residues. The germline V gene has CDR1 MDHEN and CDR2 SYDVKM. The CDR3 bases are TGTGCCAGCAGGACAAATAGCGTGATCACCGGGGAGCTGTTTTTT. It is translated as CASRTNSVITGELFF.

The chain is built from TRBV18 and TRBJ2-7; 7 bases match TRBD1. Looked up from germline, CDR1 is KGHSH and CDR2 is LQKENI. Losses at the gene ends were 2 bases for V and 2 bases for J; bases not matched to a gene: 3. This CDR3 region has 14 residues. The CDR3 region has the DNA TGTGCCAGCTCACCAGAGACAGGGACCTACGAGCAGTACTTC. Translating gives CASSPETGTYEQYF.

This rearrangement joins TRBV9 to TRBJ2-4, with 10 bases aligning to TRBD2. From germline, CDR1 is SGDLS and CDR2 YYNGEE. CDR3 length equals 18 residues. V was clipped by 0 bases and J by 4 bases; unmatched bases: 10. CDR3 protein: CASSVDPAGGPAKNIQYF. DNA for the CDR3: TGTGCCAGCAGCGTAGATCCAGCGGGAGGGCCGGCGAAAAACATTCAGTACTTC.

CDR3 sequence (DNA): TGTGCCAGCAGCACCTCGATTGCGAGCGGGGCAGATACGCAGTATTTT. Protein: CASSTSIASGADTQYF. The chain is built from TRBV11-3 and TRBJ2-3; 7 bases align to TRBD2. The CDR3 totals 16 residues. Germline V CDR1 and CDR2: SGHNT, YENEEA. Trimming at V came to 5 bases and at J to 4 bases, leaving 12 bases not matched to a gene.

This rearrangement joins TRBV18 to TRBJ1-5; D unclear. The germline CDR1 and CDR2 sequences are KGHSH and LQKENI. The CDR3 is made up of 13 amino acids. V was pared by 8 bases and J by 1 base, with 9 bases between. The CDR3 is CASTGGSNQPQHF. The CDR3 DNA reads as TGTGCCAGCACGGGTGGGAGCAATCAGCCCCAGCATTTT.

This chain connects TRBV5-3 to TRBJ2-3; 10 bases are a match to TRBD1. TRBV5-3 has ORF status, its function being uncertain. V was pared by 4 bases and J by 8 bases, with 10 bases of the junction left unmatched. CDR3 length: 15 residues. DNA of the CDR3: TGTGCCAGAAGCCCTCCGGGACAGGGGCCTGGTACGCAGTATTTT. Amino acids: CARSPPGQGPGTQYF.

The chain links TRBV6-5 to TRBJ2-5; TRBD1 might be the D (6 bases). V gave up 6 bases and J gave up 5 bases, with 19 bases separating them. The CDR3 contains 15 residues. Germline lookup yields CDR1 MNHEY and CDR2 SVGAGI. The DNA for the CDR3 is TGTGCCAGCAGCACAGGGTCCGTGGGGTGGGAGACCCAGTACTTC. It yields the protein CASSTGSVGWETQYF.

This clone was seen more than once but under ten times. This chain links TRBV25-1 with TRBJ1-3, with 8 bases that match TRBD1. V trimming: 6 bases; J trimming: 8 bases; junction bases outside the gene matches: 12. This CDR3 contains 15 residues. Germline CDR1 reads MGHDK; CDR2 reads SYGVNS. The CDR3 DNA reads TGTGCCAGCAGACTGATGACAGGGGTAGAAGACACCATATATTTT. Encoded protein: CASRLMTGVEDTIYF. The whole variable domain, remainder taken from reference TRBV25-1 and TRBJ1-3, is EADIYQTPRYLVIGTGKKITLECSQTMGHDKMYWYQQDPGMELHLIHYSYGVNSTEKGDLSSESTVSRIRTEHFPLTLESARPSHTSQYLCASRLMTGVEDTIYFGEGSWLTVV.

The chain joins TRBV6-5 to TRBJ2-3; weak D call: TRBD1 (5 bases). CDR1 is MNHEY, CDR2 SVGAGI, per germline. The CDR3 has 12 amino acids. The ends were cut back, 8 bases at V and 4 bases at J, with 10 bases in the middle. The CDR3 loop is CASRRDSDTQYF. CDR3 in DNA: TGTGCCAGCCGCAGGGATTCAGATACGCAGTATTTT.

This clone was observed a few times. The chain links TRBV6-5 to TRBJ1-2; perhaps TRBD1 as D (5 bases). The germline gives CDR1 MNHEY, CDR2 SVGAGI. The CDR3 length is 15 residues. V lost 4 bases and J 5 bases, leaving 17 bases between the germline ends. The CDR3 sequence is CASSSSDKGTYGYTF. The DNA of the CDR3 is TGTGCCAGCAGTTCATCCGACAAAGGGACTTATGGCTACACCTTC.

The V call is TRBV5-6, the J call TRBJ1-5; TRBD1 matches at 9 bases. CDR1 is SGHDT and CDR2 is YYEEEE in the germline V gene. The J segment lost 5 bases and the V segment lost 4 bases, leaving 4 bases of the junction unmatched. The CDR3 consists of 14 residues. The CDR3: CASSLQGADQPQHF. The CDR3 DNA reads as TGTGCCAGCAGCCTACAGGGGGCGGATCAGCCCCAGCATTTT. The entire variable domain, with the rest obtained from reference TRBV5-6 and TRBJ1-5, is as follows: DAGVTQSPTHLIKTRGQQVTLRCSPKSGHDTVSWYQQALGQGPQFIFQYYEEEERQRGNFPDRFSGHQFPNYSSELNVNALLLGDSALYLCASSLQGADQPQHFGDGTRLSIL.

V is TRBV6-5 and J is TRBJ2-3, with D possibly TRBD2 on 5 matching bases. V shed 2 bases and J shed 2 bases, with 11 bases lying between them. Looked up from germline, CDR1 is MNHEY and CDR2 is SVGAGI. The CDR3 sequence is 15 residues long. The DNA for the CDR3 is TGTGCCAGCAGTTACGTAGGACTTACCACAGATACGCAGTATTTT. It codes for CASSYVGLTTDTQYF.

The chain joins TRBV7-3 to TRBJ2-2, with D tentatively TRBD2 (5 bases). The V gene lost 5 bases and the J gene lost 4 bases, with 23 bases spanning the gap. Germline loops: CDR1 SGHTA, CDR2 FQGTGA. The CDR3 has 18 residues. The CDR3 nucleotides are TGTGCCAGCAGCCCAAACTCCCACGGGGTAGATCGCACCGGGGAGCTGTTTTTT. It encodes CASSPNSHGVDRTGELFF.

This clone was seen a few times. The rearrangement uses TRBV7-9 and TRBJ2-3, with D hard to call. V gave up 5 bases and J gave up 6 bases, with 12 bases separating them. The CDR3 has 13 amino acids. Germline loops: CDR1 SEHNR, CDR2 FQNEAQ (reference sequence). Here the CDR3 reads CASSPLRVDTQYF. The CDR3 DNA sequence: TGTGCCAGCAGCCCCCTCCGGGTGGATACGCAGTATTTT. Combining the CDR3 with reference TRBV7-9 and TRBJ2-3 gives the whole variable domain DTGVSQNPRHKITKRGQNVTFRCDPISEHNRLYWYRQTLGQGPEFLTYFQNEAQLEKSRLLSDRFSAERPKGSFSTLEIQRTEQGDSAMYLCASSPLRVDTQYFGPGTRLTVL.

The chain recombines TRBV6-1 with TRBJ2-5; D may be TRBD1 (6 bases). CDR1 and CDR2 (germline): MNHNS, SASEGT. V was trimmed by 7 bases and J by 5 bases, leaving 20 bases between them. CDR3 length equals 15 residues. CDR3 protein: CASTRTVRGWETQYF. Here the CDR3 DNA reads TGTGCCAGCACAAGGACAGTACGGGGTTGGGAGACCCAGTACTTC.

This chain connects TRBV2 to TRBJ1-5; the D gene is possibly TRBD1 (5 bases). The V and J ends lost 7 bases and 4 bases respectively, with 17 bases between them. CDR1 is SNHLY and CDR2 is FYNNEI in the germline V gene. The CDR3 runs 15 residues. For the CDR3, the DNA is TGTGCCAGCAATGGGGTGGCAGGGCCTAATCAGCCCCAGCATTTT. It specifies CASNGVAGPNQPQHF.

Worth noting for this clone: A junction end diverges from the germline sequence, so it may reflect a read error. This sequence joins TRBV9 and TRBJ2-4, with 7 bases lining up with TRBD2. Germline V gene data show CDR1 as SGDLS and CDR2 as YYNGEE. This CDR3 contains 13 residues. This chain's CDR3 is CASSPAGKNSQYF. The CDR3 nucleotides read TGTGCCAGCAGCCCAGCGGGAAAAAACAGTCAGTACTTC.

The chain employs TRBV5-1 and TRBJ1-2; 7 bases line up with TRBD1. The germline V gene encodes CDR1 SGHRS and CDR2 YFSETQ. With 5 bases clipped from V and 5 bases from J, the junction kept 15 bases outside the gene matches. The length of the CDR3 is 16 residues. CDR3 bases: TGCGCCAGCAGTTTACTACCGGGACAGCACCTTTATGGCTACACCTTC. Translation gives CASSLLPGQHLYGYTF.

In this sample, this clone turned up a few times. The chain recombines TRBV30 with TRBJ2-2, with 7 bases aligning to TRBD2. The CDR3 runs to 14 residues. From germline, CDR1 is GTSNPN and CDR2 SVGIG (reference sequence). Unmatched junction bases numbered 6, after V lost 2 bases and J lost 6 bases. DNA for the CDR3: TGTGCCTGGAGTTGGGACGGGAGGTCCGGGGAGCTGTTTTTT. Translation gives CAWSWDGRSGELFF.

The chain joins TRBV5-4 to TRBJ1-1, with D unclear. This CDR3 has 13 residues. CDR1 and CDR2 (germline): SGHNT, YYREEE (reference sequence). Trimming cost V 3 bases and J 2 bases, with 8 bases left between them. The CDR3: CASSSPPNTEAFF. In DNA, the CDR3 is TGTGCCAGCAGCTCCCCCCCAAACACTGAAGCTTTCTTT.